This entry concerns a single T cell receptor beta chain. Original processing methods: Quantification of nucleated cells was approximated via reference gene primer amplification. Here immunoSEQ multiplex PCR was the method, and the copy in TCRdb shows in-frame clones only, minus some. The V and J calls and the clone size are those of that table, but D and trimming were determined from the DNA. The sample includes about 250,000 clones, approximately 83% of them seen just once. The data were taken from a study of blood T cell repertoires in COVID-19. About the study: Acute and convalescent COVID-19 specimens originated in the United States, Italy and Spain. From T cells, B-cell-depleted T cells, or PBMCs came the material, which was cDNA or gDNA.

V dropped 2 bases and J dropped 1; count of bases not matched to a gene: 7. Germline V CDR1 and CDR2: SGHDT, YYEEEE. The CDR3 runs 17 residues. The sequence came from a man in his forties or fifties with acute or convalescent COVID-19. The chain employs TRBV5-6 and TRBJ1-5; TRBD1 aligns across 9 bases. The sample taken for sequencing was peripheral blood. The CDR3 loop is CASSLRQGGQSNQPQHF. DNA of the CDR3: TGTGCCAGCAGCTTAAGACAGGGGGGACAAAGCAATCAGCCCCAGCATTTT.